This T cell receptor beta chain was sequenced during a study of CD8 T cells in ankylosing spondylitis. General observations from the study: Significantly higher representation of disease-linked clones was reported for matched ankylosing spondylitis synovial fluid. The study identified a TCR beta motif of fewer than 10 highly homologous variants that appeared characteristic of ankylosing spondylitis blood. A subset of motif variants has previously been described in the synovial fluid and blood of reactive arthritis.

In making TCR beta libraries, quantitative 5'-RACE with molecular barcodes was used. One entry per CDR3 protein, called by TCRdb with MiXCR from the 5' RACE reads. This table has around 300,000 distinct CDR3 sequences, approximately 15% appearing once. On this clonotype: The antigen remains unidentified.

Sequencing was performed on blood, either unsorted or a sorted T cell fraction (not recorded which). This TCR derives from a male donor with ankylosing spondylitis or in good health (not recorded which).

The CDR3 loop is CASSESGGAYNEQFF. CDR3 nucleotide sequence: TGTGCCAGCAGTGAATCGGGGGGGGCCTACAATGAGCAGTTCTTC. The chain uses TRBV2 and TRBJ2-1, with TRBD2 matching 8 bases. From germline, CDR1 is SNHLY and CDR2 FYNNEI. The V segment lost 2 bases and the J segment 2 bases; nucleotides outside the gene matches: 2. This CDR3 contains 15 residues. Looking up the rest from reference TRBV2 and TRBJ2-1 gives the full variable domain: EPEVTQTPSHQVTQMGQEVILRCVPISNHLYFYWYRQILGQKVEFLVSFYNNEISEKSEIFDDQFSVERPDGSNFTLKIRSTKLEDSAMYFCASSESGGAYNEQFFGPGTRLTVL.